The rows below give T cell receptor beta chains drawn from one sample of a study of beta chain features in type 1 diabetes. The table came from immunoSEQ multiplex PCR; TCRdb's copy has only in-frame clones and leaves some out. The sample includes over 65,000 clones, approximately 32% of them seen just once. Material: stem cell memory CD4+ T cells from blood. The receptors originated from a woman younger than 30 in good health. CDR3s include the opening cysteine and the closing phenylalanine or tryptophan. The order of the fields is J gene, D gene, clone size, V gene, CDR3 protein, CDR3 DNA. The D gene is left open where the match is weak. Part of the rows lack a size; the others show once, few, many or a class for expanded clones.

J gene: TRBJ2-3
D gene: .
clone size: .
V gene: TRBV2
CDR3 protein: CASSPEGPTDTQYF
CDR3 DNA: TGTGCCAGCAGTCCGGAGGGCCCCACAGATACGCAGTATTTT

J gene: TRBJ1-1
D gene: .
clone size: .
V gene: TRBV7-6
CDR3 protein: CASSDGGITEAFF
CDR3 DNA: TGTGCCAGCTCCGATGGGGGGATCACTGAAGCTTTCTTT

J gene: TRBJ2-1
D gene: TRBD1
clone size: few
V gene: TRBV30
CDR3 protein: CAWKPGQSSYNEQFF
CDR3 DNA: TGTGCCTGGAAGCCGGGACAGAGCTCCTACAATGAGCAGTTCTTC

J gene: TRBJ1-2
D gene: .
clone size: few
V gene: TRBV6-5
CDR3 protein: CASSSNYGYTF
CDR3 DNA: TGTGCCAGCAGCTCCAACTATGGCTACACCTTC

J gene: TRBJ1-1
D gene: .
clone size: few
V gene: TRBV29-1
CDR3 protein: CSVGASTANTEAFF
CDR3 DNA: TGCAGCGTTGGAGCCTCGACTGCGAACACTGAAGCTTTCTTT

J gene: TRBJ2-5
D gene: TRBD1
clone size: .
V gene: TRBV29-1
CDR3 protein: CSVPSWTGRIQETQYF
CDR3 DNA: TGCAGCGTTCCTAGTTGGACAGGCCGGATTCAAGAGACCCAGTACTTC

J gene: TRBJ1-2
D gene: .
clone size: few
V gene: TRBV5-1
CDR3 protein: CASSGTLGGYTF
CDR3 DNA: TGCGCCAGCAGCGGGACACTTGGAGGCTACACCTTC

J gene: TRBJ1-4
D gene: TRBD1
clone size: .
V gene: TRBV5-1
CDR3 protein: CASSRDSSNEKLFF
CDR3 DNA: TGCGCCAGCAGCAGGGACAGCTCTAATGAAAAACTGTTTTTT

J gene: TRBJ2-2
D gene: TRBD2
clone size: .
V gene: TRBV18
CDR3 protein: CASSPPASGGTGELFF
CDR3 DNA: TGTGCCAGCTCACCACCGGCCAGCGGGGGCACCGGGGAGCTGTTTTTT

J gene: TRBJ2-1
D gene: TRBD2
clone size: once
V gene: TRBV4-1
CDR3 protein: CASSQEGTSAYNEQFF
CDR3 DNA: TGCGCCAGCAGCCAAGAGGGGACTAGCGCTTACAATGAGCAGTTCTTC

J gene: TRBJ2-3
D gene: .
clone size: .
V gene: TRBV6-5
CDR3 protein: CASTDTTDTQYF
CDR3 DNA: TGTGCCAGCACCGACACCACAGATACGCAGTATTTT

J gene: TRBJ2-7
D gene: .
clone size: .
V gene: TRBV7-2
CDR3 protein: CASSPRRGRNEQYF
CDR3 DNA: TGTGCCAGCAGCCCCCGGCGGGGCAGAAACGAGCAGTACTTC

J gene: TRBJ1-1
D gene: .
clone size: .
V gene: TRBV5-1
CDR3 protein: CASSLGSVALNTEAFF
CDR3 DNA: TGCGCCAGCAGCTTGGGGTCGGTAGCCTTGAACACTGAAGCTTTCTTT

J gene: TRBJ2-1
D gene: .
clone size: .
V gene: TRBV13
CDR3 protein: CASSLEAGRIYNEQFF
CDR3 DNA: TGTGCCAGCAGCTTAGAGGCAGGCCGAATTTACAATGAGCAGTTCTTC

J gene: TRBJ2-3
D gene: .
clone size: few
V gene: TRBV9
CDR3 protein: CASSAQGRRGTDTQYF
CDR3 DNA: TGTGCCAGCAGCGCGCAGGGCCGCAGGGGCACAGATACGCAGTATTTT

J gene: TRBJ2-7
D gene: .
clone size: few
V gene: TRBV5-1
CDR3 protein: CASSPSGLSYEQYF
CDR3 DNA: TGCGCCAGCTCCCCCAGCGGCTTGTCCTACGAGCAGTACTTC

J gene: TRBJ2-5
D gene: .
clone size: few
V gene: TRBV5-1
CDR3 protein: CASAYSGARETQYF
CDR3 DNA: TGCGCCAGCGCCTATAGTGGGGCCCGGGAGACCCAGTACTTC